This is a list of T cell receptor beta chains from one sample in a study of T cells in Graves' hyperthyroidism and ophthalmopathy. MiXCR, run by TCRdb on the multiplex PCR reads, gives a single entry per CDR3 protein. The sample carries 300,000 to 450,000 distinct CDR3 sequences, 15% to 20% recorded once. The sample taken for sequencing was blood. The receptors derive from a woman in her forties with Graves' ophthalmopathy. The CDR3 runs from the conserved cysteine through the conserved F or W. Each record gives: J gene, V gene, clone size, D gene, CDR3 protein, CDR3 DNA. The D gene is left open where the match is weak. Clone sizes are given selectively: once, few, many, or a class where the clone is expanded.

TRBJ2-2,TRBV4-3,few,TRBD2,CASSQGWEGTGELFF,TGCGCCAGCAGCCAAGGGTGGGAGGGCACCGGGGAGCTGTTTTTT
TRBJ2-7,TRBV6-2/TRBV6-3,-,TRBD1,CASSYSSMRTGVSYEQYF,TGTGCCAGCAGTTACTCGAGTATGAGGACAGGGGTCTCCTACGAGCAGTACTTC
TRBJ2-7,TRBV12-3/TRBV12-4,many,-,CASSFGTGGIEQYF,TGTGCCAGCAGTTTCGGGACCGGAGGAATCGAGCAGTACTTC
TRBJ1-1,TRBV5-1,many,-,CASSLGTVNTEAFF,TGTGCCAGCAGCTTAGGGACGGTGAACACTGAAGCTTTCTTT
TRBJ1-2,TRBV27,many,TRBD1,CASRLLPGQGGDGYTF,TGTGCCAGCAGATTACTTCCGGGACAGGGAGGAGATGGCTACACCTTC
TRBJ2-7,TRBV5-1,many,-,CASSLSRPDYEQYF,TGCGCCAGCAGCTTGTCTCGACCTGACTACGAGCAGTACTTC
TRBJ1-3,TRBV12-3/TRBV12-4,-,-,CASSLMALPGNTIYF,TGTGCCAGCAGCCTAATGGCACTCCCTGGAAACACCATATATTTT
TRBJ1-1,TRBV7-8,many,-,CASSLWGGNTEAFF,TGTGCCAGCAGCTTATGGGGGGGGAACACTGAAGCTTTCTTT
TRBJ1-5,TRBV30,-,-,CAWTPTGGNQPQHF,TGTGCCTGGACCCCAACTGGAGGGAATCAGCCCCAGCATTTT
TRBJ1-1,TRBV7-9,many,-,CASSPRRGLNTEAFF,TGTGCCAGCAGCCCCCGAAGGGGGTTGAACACTGAAGCTTTCTTT
TRBJ2-7,TRBV12-3/TRBV12-4,-,-,CATSRLSEQYF,TGTGCCACTTCCCGCCTCAGCGAGCAGTACTTC
TRBJ2-4,TRBV7-9,many,TRBD2,CASSLAAGGPSVGAKNIQYF,TGTGCCAGCAGCTTAGCGGCGGGAGGGCCCTCGGTAGGAGCCAAAAACATTCAGTACTTC
TRBJ2-2,TRBV2,-,TRBD2,CASSHTPHGGAGELFF,TGTGCCAGCAGTCATACGCCCCATGGGGGGGCCGGGGAGCTGTTTTTT
TRBJ1-2,TRBV30,many,TRBD1,CAWSRDREPVYGYTF,TGTGCCTGGAGCAGGGACAGGGAACCCGTCTATGGCTACACCTTC
TRBJ2-7,TRBV2,many,TRBD1,CASSELGTGPVEQYF,TGTGCCAGCAGTGAATTGGGGACAGGGCCCGTCGAGCAGTACTTC
TRBJ2-5,TRBV12-3/TRBV12-4,many,-,CAQGGTQYF,TGTGCCCAGGGAGGCACTCAGTACTTC
TRBJ1-1,TRBV19,-,-,CASSSGPFDVPNTEAFF,TGTGCCAGTAGTTCCGGACCGTTCGACGTCCCGAACACTGAAGCTTTCTTT
TRBJ2-7,TRBV20-1,many,TRBD2,CSARDLREGGYEQYF,TGCAGTGCTAGAGATCTAAGGGAGGGCGGGTACGAGCAGTACTTC
TRBJ1-1,TRBV12-5,-,-,CASGTGSTEAFF,TGTGCTAGTGGAACAGGGAGTACTGAAGCTTTCTTT
TRBJ1-5,TRBV28,many,-,CASILTGTRNQPQHF,TGTGCCAGCATCTTAACCGGGACCAGGAATCAGCCCCAGCATTTT
TRBJ1-2,TRBV19,many,TRBD1,CASSMEGGEYYGYTF,TGTGCCAGTAGTATGGAAGGGGGCGAGTACTATGGCTACACCTTC
TRBJ2-1,TRBV20-1,many,TRBD2,CSAPPLLAESYNEQFF,TGCAGTGCTCCACCTTTACTAGCGGAGAGCTACAATGAGCAGTTCTTC
TRBJ2-5,TRBV6-1,many,-,CASSEDRPWETQYF,TGTGCCAGCAGTGAAGATCGGCCCTGGGAGACCCAGTACTTC
TRBJ2-7,TRBV2,many,-,CATTEMGAEQYF,TGTGCCACCACCGAAATGGGGGCCGAGCAGTACTTC
TRBJ1-1,TRBV7-9,many,-,CASERTGTEAFF,TGTGCCAGCGAAAGGACGGGCACTGAAGCTTTCTTT
TRBJ1-3,TRBV7-2,many,-,CASSLPEAGNTIYF,TGTGCCAGCAGCTTACCCGAGGCTGGAAACACCATATATTTT
TRBJ1-5,TRBV28,once,TRBD1,CASSKRQGHQPQHF,TGTGCCAGCAGTAAGAGACAGGGCCATCAGCCCCAGCATTTT
TRBJ1-2,TRBV27,many,-,CASSFGKFNYGYTF,TGTGCCAGCAGTTTTGGGAAGTTCAACTATGGCTACACCTTC
TRBJ2-2,TRBV5-4,-,TRBD1,CASSLPTGLDTGELFF,TGTGCCAGCAGCTTACCGACAGGGCTGGACACCGGGGAGCTGTTTTTT
TRBJ1-3,TRBV7-2,many,-,CASGGRTDGNTIYF,TGTGCCAGCGGAGGGCGTACGGATGGAAACACCATATATTTT
TRBJ1-5,TRBV30,many,-,CAWSVGGARQPQHF,TGTGCCTGGAGTGTTGGAGGGGCACGGCAGCCCCAGCATTTT
TRBJ2-3,TRBV9,few,TRBD2,CASSVTSGRTDTQYF,TGTGCCAGCAGCGTAACTAGCGGACGCACAGATACGCAGTATTTT
TRBJ2-7,TRBV27,many,-,CASSWGRDYEQYF,TGTGCCAGCAGTTGGGGCAGAGACTACGAGCAGTACTTC
TRBJ2-7,TRBV12-3/TRBV12-4,many,TRBD1,CASAYRGLDEQYF,TGTGCCAGCGCGTACAGGGGGCTGGACGAGCAGTACTTC
TRBJ1-2,TRBV29-1,many,-,CSVFSGGYGYTF,TGCAGCGTCTTCTCTGGGGGCTATGGCTACACCTTC
TRBJ1-5,TRBV20-1,-,-,CSARDNQPQHF,TGCAGTGCTAGGGACAATCAGCCCCAGCATTTT
TRBJ2-7,TRBV12-3/TRBV12-4,many,TRBD1,CASSLGQDLRPLSYEQYF,TGTGCCAGCAGTTTGGGACAGGATCTTCGCCCATTGTCCTACGAGCAGTACTTC
TRBJ2-7,TRBV10-3,many,TRBD1,CASHTGDYEQYF,TGTGCCAGCCACACAGGGGACTACGAGCAGTACTTC
TRBJ1-2,TRBV25-1,many,-,CASSEVLGDYGYTF,TGTGCCAGCAGTGAAGTCTTAGGAGACTATGGCTACACCTTC
TRBJ2-2,TRBV9,many,TRBD1,CASSVARDRTNTGELFF,TGTGCCAGCAGCGTAGCGAGGGACAGGACGAACACCGGGGAGCTGTTTTTT
TRBJ1-5,TRBV3-1,many,-,CASSQNTGPNQPQHF,TGTGCCAGCAGCCAAAACACAGGTCCCAATCAGCCCCAGCATTTT
TRBJ2-7,TRBV11-2,many,-,CASSLEVARVRWEQYF,TGTGCCAGCAGCTTAGAGGTAGCTAGAGTTAGGTGGGAGCAGTACTTC
TRBJ1-1,TRBV6-5,many,-,CASSYSTGVSTEAFF,TGTGCCAGCAGTTACTCAACCGGGGTCAGCACTGAAGCTTTCTTT
TRBJ1-5,TRBV6-1,many,-,CASSEAGRQPQHF,TGTGCCAGCAGTGAGGCAGGTAGGCAGCCCCAGCATTTT
TRBJ2-7,TRBV5-1,many,TRBD1,CASSLTGQRNYEQYF,TGCGCCAGCAGCTTGACGGGACAGCGGAACTACGAGCAGTACTTC
TRBJ1-5,TRBV20-1,-,-,CSARGGDHNQPQHF,TGCAGTGCTAGAGGGGGGGACCACAATCAGCCCCAGCATTTT
TRBJ2-7,TRBV7-6,many,-,CASSLAPTAGEQYF,TGTGCCAGCAGCTTAGCTCCTACGGCCGGCGAGCAGTACTTC
TRBJ2-7,TRBV20-1,many,TRBD2,CSILPLAAYEQYF,TGCAGTATTCTTCCACTAGCGGCCTACGAGCAGTACTTC
TRBJ1-1,TRBV9,-,-,CASSVATQGGESTEAFF,TGTGCCAGCAGCGTAGCGACCCAAGGGGGAGAGAGCACTGAAGCTTTCTTT
TRBJ2-7,TRBV4-1,once,TRBD1,CASKQGETAYEQYF,TGCGCCAGCAAACAGGGGGAGACCGCCTACGAGCAGTACTTC
TRBJ1-5,TRBV6-2/TRBV6-3,-,-,CASSYSGGGSNQPQHF,TGTGCCAGCAGTTACTCGGGGGGAGGTAGCAATCAGCCCCAGCATTTT
TRBJ2-2,TRBV7-8,many,-,CASSLMAAYANTGELFF,TGTGCCAGCAGCTTAATGGCCGCCTACGCGAACACCGGGGAGCTGTTTTTT
TRBJ2-2,TRBV13,-,-,CASSLRGTRSGELFF,TGTGCCAGCAGCTTAAGAGGTACTAGATCCGGGGAGCTGTTTTTT
TRBJ2-7,TRBV19,-,-,CASSREMRSYEQYF,TGTGCCAGTAGTCGCGAGATGCGCTCCTACGAGCAGTACTTC
TRBJ2-7,TRBV2,few,-,CASSEWTERYEQYF,TGTGCCAGCAGTGAATGGACTGAACGGTACGAGCAGTACTTC